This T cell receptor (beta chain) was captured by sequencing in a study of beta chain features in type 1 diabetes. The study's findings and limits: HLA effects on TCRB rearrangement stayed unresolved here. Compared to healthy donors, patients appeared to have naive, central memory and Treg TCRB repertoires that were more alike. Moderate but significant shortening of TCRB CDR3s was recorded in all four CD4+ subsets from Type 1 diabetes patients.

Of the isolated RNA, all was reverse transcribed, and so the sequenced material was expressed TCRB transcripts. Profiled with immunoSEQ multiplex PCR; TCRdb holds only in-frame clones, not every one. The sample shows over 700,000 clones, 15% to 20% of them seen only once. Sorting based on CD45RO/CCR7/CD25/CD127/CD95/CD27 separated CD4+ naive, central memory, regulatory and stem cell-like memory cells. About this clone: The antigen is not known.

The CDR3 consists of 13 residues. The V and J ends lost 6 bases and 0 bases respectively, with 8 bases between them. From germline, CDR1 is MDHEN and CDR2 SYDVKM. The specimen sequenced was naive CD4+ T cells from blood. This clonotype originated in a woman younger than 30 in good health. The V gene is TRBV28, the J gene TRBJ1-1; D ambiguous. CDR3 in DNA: TGTGCCAGCAGCCCGTACATGAACACTGAAGCTTTCTTT. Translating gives CASSPYMNTEAFF.